This T cell receptor beta chain was recovered during a study of T cell responses to AZD1222 COVID-19 vaccine. Whole-study findings and limits: Spike-wide vaccine-associated CD4 TCRs dominated at 160-218 and 743-854. Without day 14 samples, only post-peak T cell repertoires were studied.

Measured with immunoSEQ multiplex PCR; TCRdb has only the in-frame clones, and not every one. This sample has some 150,000 clones, with around 90% found just once. About this clone itself: What it binds is unknown.

V lost 2 bases and J lost 1, with 11 bases in between. The length of the CDR3 is 15 residues. In germline, CDR1 is SEHNR, CDR2 FQNEAQ (reference sequence). The sequenced sample was peripheral blood, obtained 28 days after the second AZD1222 dose. The chain has TRBV7-9 and TRBJ2-5, with D maybe TRBD1 (5 bases). This receptor was identified in an adult who received the AZD1222 COVID-19 vaccine. The CDR3 is CASSLPQGFQETQYF. As DNA, the CDR3 is TGTGCCAGCAGCTTACCTCAGGGATTCCAAGAGACCCAGTACTTC. Variable domain in full (rest from reference TRBV7-9 and TRBJ2-5): DTGVSQNPRHKITKRGQNVTFRCDPISEHNRLYWYRQTLGQGPEFLTYFQNEAQLEKSRLLSDRFSAERPKGSFSTLEIQRTEQGDSAMYLCASSLPQGFQETQYFGPGTRLLVL.